These 14 T cell receptor beta chains came from one sample sequenced in a study of blood T cell repertoires in COVID-19. Data came from immunoSEQ multiplex PCR; TCRdb stores just in-frame clones and leaves some out. The sample gives approximately 51,000 clones, around 82% of which show up once; approximately 15% is in the top ten. Sequenced material: peripheral blood. These TCRs come from a human donor in a cohort sampled during active COVID-19.

The chain uses TRBV5-6 and TRBJ2-7; 8 nucleotides align to TRBD1. The germline V gene has CDR1 SGHDT and CDR2 YYEEEE. The CDR3 totals 15 residues. V shed 0 bases, J shed 1 base, and the junction held 3 bases outside the gene matches. The CDR3 nucleotides read TGTGCCAGCAGCTTGGTACAGGGGGAGTCCTACGAGCAGTACTTC. Protein product: CASSLVQGESYEQYF.

Of note for this clone: The junction differs from germline at one of its ends, possibly a read error. V gene TRBV5-1 combines with J gene TRBJ2-1, with 9 bases matching TRBD1. CDR1 and CDR2 (germline): SGHRS, YFSETQ. The CDR3 is 13 amino acids. The CDR3 sequence: CASTLPRDRDLVF. The CDR3 DNA reads TGCGCCAGCACCCTACCCAGGGACAGGGATCTGGTCTTC.

The rearrangement links TRBV19 to TRBJ2-5; D perhaps matches TRBD2 (5 bases). Germline V gives CDR1 LNHDA, CDR2 SQIVND (reference sequence). The V end was cut by 3 bases, the J end by 7 bases, with 18 bases between. This CDR3 region has 15 residues. The CDR3 DNA sequence: TGTGCCAGTAGTATCGGTACCCGCTCCGAGGGGACCCAGTACTTC. Its protein product is CASSIGTRSEGTQYF.

The J gene is TRBJ1-3, the V gene TRBV29-1; 8 bases line up with TRBD1. This CDR3 region has 15 residues. CDR1 is SQVTM and CDR2 is ANQGSEA in the germline V gene. V gave up 3 bases and J gave up 4 bases; unmatched junction bases: 8. CDR3 sequence reads: CSVDDRGRSGNTIYF. CDR3 bases: TGCAGCGTTGATGACAGGGGAAGGTCGGGAAACACCATATATTTT.

This chain joins TRBV27 and TRBJ2-7, with 10 bases that match TRBD1. Germline values: CDR1 MNHEY, CDR2 SMNVEV (reference sequence). With V trimmed by 1 base and J by 3 bases, 6 bases remained unmatched. This CDR3 is built from 16 residues. CDR3 DNA: TGTGCCAGCAGTTTATATTCCGGGACAGGGGTCTACGAGCAGTACTTC. Translating it yields CASSLYSGTGVYEQYF.

The genes are TRBV25-1 and TRBJ2-1, with 8 positions matching TRBD1. Germline V lookup: CDR1 MGHDK, CDR2 SYGVNS. Trimming took 4 bases from V and 7 from J; bases not matched to a gene: 6. The CDR3 spans 14 residues. The chain's CDR3 is CASSGTGSLNEQFF. The CDR3 coding sequence is TGTGCCAGCAGTGGGACAGGGTCGTTGAATGAGCAGTTCTTC.

V usage is TRBV5-1 and J usage is TRBJ2-1, with 7 bases identical to TRBD1. The germline V gene has CDR1 SGHRS and CDR2 YFSETQ. J was trimmed by 0 bases and V by 0 bases; bases with no gene match: 0. This CDR3 contains 15 residues. The CDR3 spells CASSLGTGSYNEQFF. As DNA, the CDR3 is TGCGCCAGCAGCTTGGGGACAGGCTCCTACAATGAGCAGTTCTTC.

This rearrangement joins TRBV4-1 to TRBJ2-7, with D tentatively TRBD1 (6 bases). V lost 1 base and J lost 3, with 13 bases in between. CDR3 size: 15 residues. Germline V gene data show CDR1 as MGHRA and CDR2 as YSYEKL. CDR3: CASSQGLDRFYEQYF. CDR3 coding DNA: TGCGCCAGCAGCCAAGGTCTGGACAGATTCTACGAGCAGTACTTC.

The rearrangement links TRBV19 to TRBJ1-4; the match to TRBD1 covers 11 bases. There are 15 residues in the CDR3. V trimming: 2 bases; J trimming: 7 bases; junction bases outside the gene matches: 3. The germline CDR1 and CDR2 sequences are LNHDA and SQIVND (reference sequence). CDR3 sequence reads: CASSILGTGGEKLFF. CDR3 DNA sequence: TGTGCCAGTAGTATACTAGGGACAGGGGGTGAAAAACTGTTTTTT.

This rearrangement joins TRBV2 to TRBJ2-1; the match to TRBD2 covers 14 bases. The CDR3 totals 15 residues. The germline V gene has CDR1 SNHLY and CDR2 FYNNEI. Trimming took 7 bases from V and 9 from J; bases not matched to a gene: 8. CDR3 sequence reads: CASKSTSGGATEQFF. CDR3 DNA: TGTGCCAGCAAGTCGACTAGCGGGGGGGCGACTGAGCAGTTCTTC.

The CDR3 loop is CASERGTGGAGGANVLTF. Written as DNA, the CDR3 is TGCGCCAGCGAACGGGGGACAGGGGGCGCGGGAGGGGCCAACGTCCTGACTTTC. The chain employs TRBV5-1 and TRBJ2-6, with TRBD1 matching 12 bases. CDR3 length equals 18 residues. Germline V gene data show CDR1 as SGHRS and CDR2 as YFSETQ. V trimming: 7 bases; J trimming: 4 bases; junction bases outside the gene matches: 12.

The chain employs TRBV28 and TRBJ1-1, with D perhaps matching TRBD1 (6 bases). Germline values: CDR1 MDHEN, CDR2 SYDVKM. This CDR3 has 14 residues. The ends were cut back, 7 bases at V and 3 bases at J, with 15 bases in the middle. In DNA, the CDR3 is TGTGCCAGCATAGGGGGGGGCTCGGACACTGAAGCTTTCTTT. Protein product: CASIGGGSDTEAFF.

This clone has more than one count but fewer than ten. This chain links TRBV3-1 (or the pseudogene TRBV3-2) with TRBJ2-7; 9 bases are a match to TRBD2. This CDR3 is 15 amino acids long. Germline values: CDR1 LGHDT, CDR2 YNNKEL (reference sequence). V trimming: 4 bases; J trimming: 4 bases; junction bases outside the gene matches: 8. CDR3 loop: CASSPLGGREYEQYF. CDR3 coding DNA: TGTGCCAGCAGCCCCCTTGGCGGGAGGGAGTACGAGCAGTACTTC.

The CDR3 loop is CASSLAGQGNRELFF. In DNA form, the CDR3 reads TGTGCCAGCAGCTTAGCCGGACAGGGCAACCGGGAGCTGTTTTTT. The genes are TRBV7-2 and TRBJ2-2; 8 nucleotides agree with TRBD1. The CDR3 is 15 amino acids. Germline CDR1 reads SGHTA; CDR2 reads FQGNSA. V was clipped by 0 bases and J by 9 bases; unmatched bases: 6.